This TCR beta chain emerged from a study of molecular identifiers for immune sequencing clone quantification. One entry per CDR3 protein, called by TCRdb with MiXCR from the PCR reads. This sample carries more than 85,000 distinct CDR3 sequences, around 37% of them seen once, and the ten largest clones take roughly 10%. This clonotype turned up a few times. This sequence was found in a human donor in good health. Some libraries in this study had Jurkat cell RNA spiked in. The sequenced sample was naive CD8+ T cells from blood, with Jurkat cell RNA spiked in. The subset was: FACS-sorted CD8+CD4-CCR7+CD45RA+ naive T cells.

The CDR3 bases are TGTGCCAGCAGCGGGCCCAAGGGAGGCACAGATACGCAGTATTTT. Translating it yields CASSGPKGGTDTQYF. The chain uses TRBV9 and TRBJ2-3; D might be TRBD2 (5 bases). The V gene's germline CDR1 is SGDLS and CDR2 YYNGEE. This CDR3 comprises 15 residues. V lost 3 bases to trimming and J lost 1 base, with 12 bases between them.